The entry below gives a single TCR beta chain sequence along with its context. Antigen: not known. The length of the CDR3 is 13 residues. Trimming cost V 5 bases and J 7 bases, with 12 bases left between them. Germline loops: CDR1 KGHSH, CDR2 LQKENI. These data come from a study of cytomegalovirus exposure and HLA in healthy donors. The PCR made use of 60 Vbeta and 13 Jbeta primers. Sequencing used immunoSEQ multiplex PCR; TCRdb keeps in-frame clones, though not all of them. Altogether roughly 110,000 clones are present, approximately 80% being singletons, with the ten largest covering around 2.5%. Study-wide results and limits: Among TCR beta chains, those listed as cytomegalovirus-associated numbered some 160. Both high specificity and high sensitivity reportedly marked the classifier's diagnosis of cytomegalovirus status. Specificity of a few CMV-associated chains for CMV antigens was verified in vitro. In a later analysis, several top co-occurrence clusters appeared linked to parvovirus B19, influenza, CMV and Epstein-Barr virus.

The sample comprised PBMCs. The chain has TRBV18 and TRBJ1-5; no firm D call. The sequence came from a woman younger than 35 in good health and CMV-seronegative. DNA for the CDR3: TGTGCCAGCTCAACCACCGAGGTCCAGCCCCAGCATTTT. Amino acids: CASSTTEVQPQHF.